The T cell receptor (beta chain) described here comes from a study of blood T cell repertoires in COVID-19. Study at large: Some COVID-19 samples were acute and others convalescent; all came from the United States, Italy and Spain. PBMCs, B-cell-depleted T cells, or T cells provided the cDNA or gDNA that made up the material.

Per the original data handling: Cell counts per sample came from amplifying reference gene primers. Here immunoSEQ multiplex PCR was the method, and the copy in TCRdb shows in-frame clones only, minus some. The D gene and trimming were derived from the DNA, and the V and J assignments and clone size from that table. The sample lists 150,000 or so clones, around 78% occurring once. There are 15 residues in the CDR3. From germline, CDR1 is MNHNS and CDR2 SASEGT. Trimming left V 2 bases short and J 1 base short, with 12 bases between. The sequenced sample was peripheral blood. This clonotype was sampled from a woman of 80 years or more with active or convalescent COVID-19. The V and J genes are TRBV6-1 and TRBJ2-7; D possibly corresponds to TRBD1 (6 bases). CDR3 in amino acids: CASSETGQGSYEQYF. CDR3 coding DNA: TGTGCCAGCAGTGAAACAGGCCAGGGGTCCTACGAGCAGTACTTC.